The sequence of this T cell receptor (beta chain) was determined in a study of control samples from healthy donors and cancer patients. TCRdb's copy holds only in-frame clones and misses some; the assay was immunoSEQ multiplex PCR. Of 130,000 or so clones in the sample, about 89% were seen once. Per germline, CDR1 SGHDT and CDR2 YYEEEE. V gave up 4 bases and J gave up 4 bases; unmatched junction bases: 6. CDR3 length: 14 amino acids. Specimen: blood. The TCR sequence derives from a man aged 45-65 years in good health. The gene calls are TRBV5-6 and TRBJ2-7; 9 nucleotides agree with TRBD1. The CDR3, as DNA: TGTGCCAGCAGCCCACAGGGGGCGTGGTACGAGCAGTACTTC. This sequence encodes CASSPQGAWYEQYF.